This note documents a single T cell receptor beta chain sequence. This entry belongs to a study of PD-L1 blockade in urothelial cancer. Documented time point: peripheral blood 6 weeks after treatment start. Method: immunoSEQ multiplex PCR; TCRdb's copy keeps in-frame clones and lacks some. The sample lists 46,000 or so clones; approximately 83% were seen once. J was trimmed by 3 bases and V by 2 bases; bases with no gene match: 4. The length of the CDR3 is 15 residues. Germline V gene data show CDR1 as SEHNR and CDR2 as FQNEAQ (reference sequence). This specimen was PBMCs, taken around atezolizumab (anti-PD-L1) treatment. The chain couples TRBV7-9 to TRBJ2-7, with 10 bases aligning to TRBD1. This sequence originates from a man in his sixties with urothelial cancer. CDR3 DNA: TGTGCCAGCAGCTTAAGACAGGGGGCCGACTACGAGCAGTACTTC. It yields the protein CASSLRQGADYEQYF.